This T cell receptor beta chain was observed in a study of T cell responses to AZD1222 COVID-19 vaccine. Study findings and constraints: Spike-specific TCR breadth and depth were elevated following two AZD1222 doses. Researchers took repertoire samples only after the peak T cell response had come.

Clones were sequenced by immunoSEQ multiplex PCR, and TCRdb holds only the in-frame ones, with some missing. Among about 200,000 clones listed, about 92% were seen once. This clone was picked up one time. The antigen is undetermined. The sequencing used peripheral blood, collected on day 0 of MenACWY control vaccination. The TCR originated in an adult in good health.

In DNA, the CDR3 is TGCAGTGCTAAGAAGAACACTGAAGCTTTCTTT. This sequence encodes CSAKKNTEAFF. This chain uses TRBV20-1 with TRBJ1-1; no clear D. V shed 4 bases and J shed 1 base, with 4 bases lying between them. The CDR3 has 11 amino acids. The V gene's germline CDR1 is DFQATT and CDR2 SNEGSKA (reference sequence).